Only one count was recorded for the clone carrying this TCR beta chain. This sample was included in a study of blood T cell repertoires in COVID-19. Study context: Sites across the United States, Italy and Spain contributed samples from acute and convalescent COVID-19. The cDNA or gDNA used as material had been derived from T cells, B-cell-depleted T cells, or PBMCs.

Authors' processing steps: Reference gene primer amplification gave nucleated cell count estimates. Some clones are missing from TCRdb's copy, which holds only in-frame ones; the method was immunoSEQ multiplex PCR. The V and J calls and clone size are taken from that table; D and trimming were inferred from the DNA. The table has around 190,000 clones, 88% seen once. The CDR3 loop spans 14 amino acids. Trimming took off 2 bases at V and 1 base at J, with 8 bases between the two ends. From germline, CDR1 is SGHAT and CDR2 FQNNGV. The source material was peripheral blood. The clonotype originates from a man younger than 35 with active or convalescent COVID-19. This chain connects TRBV11-2 to TRBJ1-1; D call uncertain. The CDR3: CASSLMGPNTEAFF. For the CDR3, the DNA is TGTGCCAGCAGCTTAATGGGCCCGAACACTGAAGCTTTCTTT.